This record looks at one T cell receptor beta chain sequence and its context. Its binding antigen is unknown. Per-nucleotide qualities are absent, and no much larger clonotype sits a single base away. The entry originates in a study of early T cells in non-severe SARS-CoV-2 infection (dated by TCRdb to the early 2020s). Study-level background: Because TCR sequencing was done on bulk RNA from unsorted whole blood, the alpha and beta chains could not be paired.

What the authors observed across the whole study: VDJdb matching was skewed toward anti-spike CD8 responses, so virus-specific expansions were likely underestimated and private and CD4 specificities were missed.

The library came from 5' RACE. The run used a NextSeq 500. To correct for sequencing error and PCR bias, the TCR library protocol tagged individual cDNA molecules with unique molecular identifiers. TCR alpha and beta chains were both sequenced, and the abundances of alpha and beta sequences in each sample were closely correlated with each other. In the paper's pipeline: V gene, J gene and CDR3 annotation of TCR sequences was performed with Decombinator V4. Expanded TCRs were defined as changing significantly between any two time points under a Poisson model with p below 0.0001. TCR abundances were normalised to the total number of TCRs sequenced in each sample and reported as counts per million. MAIT TCRs were defined by TRAV1-2 paired with TRAJ12, TRAJ20 or TRAJ33, and iNKT TCRs by TRAV10 paired with TRAJ18. VDJdb, accessed on 1 November 2021, was searched for TCRs annotated for CMV, EBV and SARS-CoV-2, and TCRs annotated for more than one antigen were excluded. The public reads were run again by TCRdb, first through fastp at Q25 and then through MiXCR, and only productive beta chains were kept. Records with the same CDR3 protein are collapsed into one entry carrying the most frequent genes and DNA. What appears here as the V and J calls and clone size reflects TCRdb's work, not the paper's. The sample contains about 36,000 distinct CDR3 sequences, under 7% of them found a single time. In total, the top ten clones hold approximately 24% of the sample.

A case-control design nested within a healthcare worker cohort in London, UK, was used, with weekly nasopharyngeal swab PCR tests and blood sampling performed. Healthcare workers were recruited between 23 and 31 March 2020, during the week of the UK lockdown, and were followed weekly for up to about 15 weeks. The V end gives up 4 bases and the J end 4 bases, leaving 5 bases in the junction not matched to a gene. According to the germline V gene, CDR1 reads MDHEN and CDR2 reads SYDVKM. Reading from cysteine to phenylalanine, the CDR3 counts 14 amino acids. Of all the DNA, just the CDR3 is kept, 42 bases in frame from base 1.

The sequence links TRBV28 to TRBJ1-1; TRBD1 aligns with 8 central bases. The input for sequencing was whole blood, taken at baseline. This clonotype originated in an adult who was a healthcare worker with PCR-confirmed SARS-CoV-2 infection or an uninfected control (not recorded which). The CDR3 protein sequence reads: CASSSGQGRTEAFF. The nucleotide sequence is given as TGTGCCAGCAGTTCCGGACAGGGACGCACTGAAGCTTTCTTT.